Listed below are T cell receptor beta chains from one sample, sequenced in a study of T cells in Graves' hyperthyroidism and ophthalmopathy. One entry per CDR3 protein results from TCRdb running MiXCR on the multiplex PCR reads. The sample lists a few hundred thousand distinct CDR3 sequences; around a sixth were seen once. Sequencing input: blood. These receptors came from a woman between 25 and 40 years old with Graves' hyperthyroidism. Both conserved end residues are part of each CDR3. D genes are given only for firm matches. Size is omitted from some rows. Given values are once, few, many or a class for expanded clones.

16,TRBJ2-1,TRBD2,many,TRBV7-9,CASSLEAGGPRNEQFF,TGTGCCAGCAGCTTAGAAGCGGGAGGGCCAAGGAATGAGCAGTTCTTC
17,TRBJ1-1,TRBD1,many,TRBV5-1,CASSFFDRGGMNTEAFF,TGCGCCAGCAGCTTCTTCGACAGGGGGGGGATGAACACTGAAGCTTTCTTT
14,TRBJ2-1,.,many,TRBV5-4,CASSLSQSYNEQFF,TGTGCCAGCAGCTTGAGCCAGAGCTACAATGAGCAGTTCTTC
14,TRBJ2-7,TRBD2,many,TRBV28,CASSFRAGGYEQYF,TGTGCCAGCAGTTTCCGAGCGGGAGGTTACGAGCAGTACTTC
16,TRBJ2-1,TRBD2,many,TRBV10-3,CAISESVAGADNEQFF,TGTGCCATCAGTGAGTCAGTAGCGGGGGCGGACAATGAGCAGTTCTTC
13,TRBJ2-5,.,.,TRBV25-1,CASSELYLETQYF,TGTGCCAGCAGTGAACTGTATCTGGAGACCCAGTACTTC
14,TRBJ2-1,TRBD2,.,TRBV7-9,CASSLPSGSGEQFF,TGTGCCAGCAGCTTACCTAGCGGGAGCGGCGAGCAGTTCTTC
12,TRBJ1-1,.,.,TRBV6-5,CASSYAGVDAFF,TGTGCCAGCAGTTACGCGGGGGTAGACGCTTTCTTT
16,TRBJ2-3,TRBD1,.,TRBV4-3,CASSQGITGVSDTQYF,TGCGCCAGCAGCCAAGGGATTACAGGGGTTTCAGATACGCAGTATTTT
15,TRBJ1-1,.,many,TRBV12-3/TRBV12-4,CASSLSLAGDFEAFF,TGTGCCAGCAGTTTGTCCTTGGCAGGAGACTTTGAAGCTTTCTTT
14,TRBJ1-1,.,few,TRBV9,CASSPGLPNAEAFF,TGTGCCAGCAGCCCGGGACTCCCGAACGCTGAAGCTTTCTTT
16,TRBJ2-5,TRBD1,.,TRBV5-1,CASSLDTTGGRETQYF,TGCGCCAGCAGCTTGGATACGACAGGGGGCCGAGAGACCCAGTACTTC
13,TRBJ2-1,.,.,TRBV19,CASSGTEIFGQFF,TGTGCCAGCAGCGGGACAGAAATTTTCGGGCAGTTCTTC
15,TRBJ1-5,TRBD1,many,TRBV20-1,CSAGTGGRGDQPQHF,TGCAGTGCTGGGACAGGGGGACGCGGGGATCAGCCCCAGCATTTT
15,TRBJ1-5,TRBD1,many,TRBV28,CASSFTGGTNQPQHF,TGTGCCAGCAGTTTCACAGGGGGCACAAATCAGCCCCAGCATTTT
16,TRBJ2-4,TRBD2,many,TRBV6-5,CASSYSSGSAKNIQYF,TGTGCCAGCAGTTACTCGAGCGGGAGTGCCAAAAACATTCAGTACTTC
15,TRBJ2-1,.,many,TRBV12-3/TRBV12-4,CASGGGGSAYNEQFF,TGTGCCAGCGGAGGTGGAGGGAGCGCCTACAATGAGCAGTTCTTC
14,TRBJ2-2,.,.,TRBV5-5,CASIGGPNIGELFF,TGTGCCAGCATAGGAGGGCCCAATATCGGGGAGCTGTTTTTT
15,TRBJ2-5,.,many,TRBV7-2,CASSSVQAGTETQYF,TGTGCCAGCAGCTCAGTCCAGGCAGGGACGGAGACCCAGTACTTC
14,TRBJ2-7,TRBD2,many,TRBV27,CASSLNTGGDEQYF,TGTGCCAGCAGTTTAAATACCGGGGGGGACGAGCAGTACTTC
15,TRBJ2-4,TRBD1,few,TRBV11-2,CASSLLQGVLDIQYF,TGTGCCAGCAGCCTCCTACAGGGGGTATTGGACATTCAGTACTTC
15,TRBJ2-1,.,many,TRBV28,CASSVPGTHYNEQFF,TGTGCCAGCAGTGTACCCGGGACACATTACAATGAGCAGTTCTTC
13,TRBJ1-1,.,.,TRBV14,CASSQPKAPEAFF,TGTGCCAGCAGCCAACCCAAGGCACCTGAAGCTTTCTTT
14,TRBJ2-2,.,.,TRBV6-2/TRBV6-3,CASSYSGGSGELFF,TGTGCCAGCAGTTACTCCGGGGGTAGCGGGGAGCTGTTTTTT
15,TRBJ1-2,.,.,TRBV5-1,CASSLVGEVDYGYTF,TGCGCCAGCAGCTTGGTTGGGGAAGTGGACTATGGCTACACCTTC
14,TRBJ2-2,.,.,TRBV14,CASSLISYPGELFF,TGTGCCAGCAGCTTAATCTCCTACCCCGGGGAGCTGTTTTTT
16,TRBJ2-3,.,few,TRBV5-1,CASSLDLNKGADTQYF,TGCGCCAGCAGCTTGGACCTCAATAAGGGAGCAGATACGCAGTATTTT
13,TRBJ2-3,.,many,TRBV7-2,CASSFFMPDTQYF,TGTGCCAGCAGCTTTTTTATGCCAGATACGCAGTATTTT
14,TRBJ2-6,.,.,TRBV27,CASSLISGANVLTF,TGTGCCAGCAGTTTGATCTCTGGGGCCAACGTCCTGACTTTC
16,TRBJ2-5,TRBD1,many,TRBV3-1,CASSQSGQGYRETQYF,TGTGCCAGCAGCCAATCGGGACAGGGATACCGGGAGACCCAGTACTTC
16,TRBJ2-7,TRBD2,many,TRBV7-2,CASSPAGTSGSYEQYF,TGTGCCAGCAGCCCGGCGGGGACTAGCGGGAGTTACGAGCAGTACTTC
14,TRBJ2-7,TRBD2,.,TRBV20-1,CSARGLAGGLEQYF,TGCAGTGCTAGAGGGCTAGCGGGAGGCTTAGAGCAGTACTTC
13,TRBJ2-7,TRBD1,.,TRBV28,CASSKQGYGEQYF,TGTGCCAGCAGTAAACAGGGGTACGGCGAGCAGTACTTC
14,TRBJ1-5,.,.,TRBV6-9,CASSYSPENQSQHF,TGTGCCAGCAGTTACAGTCCAGAAAATCAGTCCCAGCATTTT
14,TRBJ2-7,.,many,TRBV13,CASSTGLGSDEQYF,TGTGCCAGCAGTACCGGTTTAGGTAGCGACGAGCAGTACTTC
18,TRBJ2-3,TRBD2,many,TRBV28,CASRRNLLAGGPADTQYF,TGTGCCAGCAGACGAAACCTACTAGCGGGAGGGCCGGCAGATACGCAGTATTTT
15,TRBJ1-2,.,.,TRBV20-1,CSARAPDRSNYGYTF,TGCAGTGCTAGAGCCCCGGACAGATCTAACTATGGCTACACCTTC
14,TRBJ2-1,.,.,TRBV4-1,CASSGRKAYNEQFF,TGCGCCAGCAGCGGGAGGAAAGCCTACAATGAGCAGTTCTTC
15,TRBJ2-7,.,.,TRBV5-1,CASSLEGRSSYEQYF,TGCGCCAGCAGCTTGGAAGGCAGAAGCTCCTACGAGCAGTACTTC
13,TRBJ2-3,.,many,TRBV7-2,CASSLKGSDTQYF,TGTGCCAGCAGCTTGAAGGGGTCAGATACGCAGTATTTT
17,TRBJ2-1,.,few,TRBV5-6,CASSDPQGWRSYNEQFF,TGTGCCAGCAGCGATCCCCAGGGGTGGAGGTCCTACAATGAGCAGTTCTTC
17,TRBJ2-3,TRBD2,few,TRBV5-6,CASSSSGRAVGTDTQYF,TGTGCCAGCAGCTCTAGCGGGAGGGCCGTTGGAACAGATACGCAGTATTTT
16,TRBJ2-7,TRBD2,many,TRBV7-2,CASSQRSRGSRYEQYF,TGTGCCAGCAGCCAGAGGTCGCGCGGGAGTCGCTACGAGCAGTACTTC
16,TRBJ1-1,TRBD1,many,TRBV28,CASSFRGQGRGTEAFF,TGTGCCAGCAGTTTCCGGGGACAGGGGAGGGGCACTGAAGCTTTCTTT
15,TRBJ1-5,.,.,TRBV11-2,CASSLAVTGNQPQHF,TGTGCCAGCAGCTTAGCAGTAACGGGCAATCAGCCCCAGCATTTT
16,TRBJ2-3,TRBD2,many,TRBV28,CASSLPELAGINTQYF,TGTGCCAGCAGTTTGCCGGAACTAGCGGGTATTAATACGCAGTATTTT
17,TRBJ2-5,TRBD2,many,TRBV3-1,CASSPYRTSGSRETQYF,TGTGCCAGCAGCCCCTATCGGACTAGCGGGAGTAGGGAGACCCAGTACTTC
20,TRBJ2-7,TRBD2,many,TRBV7-2,CASSLTWTSGRASATYEQYF,TGTGCCAGCAGCCTCACTTGGACTAGCGGGAGGGCCTCTGCCACCTACGAGCAGTACTTC
16,TRBJ2-3,TRBD2,once,TRBV7-2,CASSSTTAGGSDTQYF,TGTGCCAGCAGCTCGACTACCGCGGGAGGTTCAGATACGCAGTATTTT
11,TRBJ2-1,.,many,TRBV2,CASSNFNEQFF,TGTGCCAGCAGCAACTTCAATGAGCAGTTCTTC